This TCR beta chain derives from a study of cytomegalovirus exposure and HLA in healthy donors. Donors likely had unrecorded immune exposures despite being nominally healthy when sampled. The PCR employed 60 Vbeta primers together with 13 Jbeta primers. Libraries were prepared by immunoSEQ multiplex PCR; TCRdb keeps only in-frame clonotypes and omits some of them. The table lists about 120,000 clones, 75% to 90% of them singletons. Germline V gene sequence: CDR1 SGHTA, CDR2 FQGNSA. There are 13 residues in the CDR3. With 3 bases removed from V and 4 bases from J, the gap between germline ends came to 7 bases.

The gene calls are TRBV7-2 and TRBJ1-5, with no clear D. The sequence was collected from a man in his forties in good health and CMV-seronegative. Sequenced: PBMCs. DNA of the CDR3: TGTGCCAGCAGCTTCAGATTTAATCAGCCCCAGCATTTT. The encoded protein is CASSFRFNQPQHF.